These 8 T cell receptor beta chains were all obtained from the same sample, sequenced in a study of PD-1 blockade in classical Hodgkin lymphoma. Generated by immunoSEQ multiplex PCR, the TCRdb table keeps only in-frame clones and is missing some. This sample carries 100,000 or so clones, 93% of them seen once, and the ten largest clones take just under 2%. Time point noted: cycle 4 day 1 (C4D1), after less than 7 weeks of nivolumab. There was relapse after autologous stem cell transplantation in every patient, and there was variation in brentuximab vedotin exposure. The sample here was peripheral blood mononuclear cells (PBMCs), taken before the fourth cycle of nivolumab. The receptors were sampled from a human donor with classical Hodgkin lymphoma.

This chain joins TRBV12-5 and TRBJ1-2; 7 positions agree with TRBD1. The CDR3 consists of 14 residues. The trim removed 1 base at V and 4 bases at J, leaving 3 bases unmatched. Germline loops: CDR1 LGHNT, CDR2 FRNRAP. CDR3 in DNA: TGTGCTAGTGGTTTGGAACAGGGGATCTATGGCTACACCTTC. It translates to CASGLEQGIYGYTF.

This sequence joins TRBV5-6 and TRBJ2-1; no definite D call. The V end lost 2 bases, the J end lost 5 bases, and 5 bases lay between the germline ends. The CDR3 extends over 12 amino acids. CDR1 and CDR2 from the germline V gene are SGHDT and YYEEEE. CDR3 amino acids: CASSFNDNEQFF. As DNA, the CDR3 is TGTGCCAGCAGCTTCAACGACAATGAGCAGTTCTTC.

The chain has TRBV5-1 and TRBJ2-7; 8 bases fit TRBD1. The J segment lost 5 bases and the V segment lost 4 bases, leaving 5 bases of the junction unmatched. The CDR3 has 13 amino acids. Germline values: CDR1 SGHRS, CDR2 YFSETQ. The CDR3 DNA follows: TGCGCCAGCAGCCGTGGACAGGGTGACGAGCAGTACTTC. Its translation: CASSRGQGDEQYF. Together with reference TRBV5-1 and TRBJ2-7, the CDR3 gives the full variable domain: KAGVTQTPRYLIKTRGQQVTLSCSPISGHRSVSWYQQTPGQGLQFLFEYFSETQRNKGNFPGRFSGRQFSNSRSEMNVSTLELGDSALYLCASSRGQGDEQYFGPGTRLTVT.

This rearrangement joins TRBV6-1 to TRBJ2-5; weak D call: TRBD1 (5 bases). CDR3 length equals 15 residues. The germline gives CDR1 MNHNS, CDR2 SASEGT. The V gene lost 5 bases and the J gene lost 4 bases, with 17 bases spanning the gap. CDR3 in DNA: TGTGCCAGCAGTCTGAAATGGGGCCGCGTAGAGACCCAGTACTTC. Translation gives CASSLKWGRVETQYF.

The chain's CDR3 is CASSRDRGAYEQYF. DNA for the CDR3: TGTGCCAGCAGCCGGGACAGGGGAGCCTACGAGCAGTACTTC. The chain uses TRBV6-1 and TRBJ2-7; 10 bases line up with TRBD1. The germline CDR1 and CDR2 sequences are MNHNS and SASEGT. V lost 6 bases and J lost 2; bases outside the gene matches: 4. The CDR3 consists of 14 residues.

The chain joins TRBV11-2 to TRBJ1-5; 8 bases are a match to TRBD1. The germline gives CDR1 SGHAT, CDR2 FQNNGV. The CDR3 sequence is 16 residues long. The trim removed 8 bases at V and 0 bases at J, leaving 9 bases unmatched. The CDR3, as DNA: TGTGCCAGCGCTCTAGGACAGGGTCTTAGCAATCAGCCCCAGCATTTT. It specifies CASALGQGLSNQPQHF.

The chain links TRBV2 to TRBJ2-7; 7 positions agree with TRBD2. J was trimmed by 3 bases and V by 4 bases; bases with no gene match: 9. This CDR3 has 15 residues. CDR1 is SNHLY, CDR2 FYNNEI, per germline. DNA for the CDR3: TGTGCCAGCAGTGCCCGGACTAGTTGGGACTACGAGCAGTACTTC. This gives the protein CASSARTSWDYEQYF.

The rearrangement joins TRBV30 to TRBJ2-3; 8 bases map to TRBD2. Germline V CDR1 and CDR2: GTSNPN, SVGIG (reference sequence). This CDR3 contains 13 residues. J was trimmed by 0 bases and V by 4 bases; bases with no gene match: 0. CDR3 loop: CAWTSGSTDTQYF. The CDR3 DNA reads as TGTGCCTGGACTAGCGGGAGCACAGATACGCAGTATTTT.